A single sample gave rise to the 26 T cell receptor beta chains below, sequenced in a study of patients and donors after allogeneic stem cell transplantation. A single record per CDR3 protein comes from TCRdb applying MiXCR to the RT-PCR reads. Here the sample spans some 960,000 distinct CDR3 sequences, over 15% being singletons. Sequencing was done on a sample of blood, either unsorted or a sorted T cell fraction (not recorded which). All receptors derive from a human donor who was either an allogeneic HSCT recipient or a stem cell or donor lymphocyte infusion donor (not recorded which). It is not recorded whose cells these are; they may come from a transplant donor.

The V gene is TRBV7-9, the J gene TRBJ2-4, with D uncertain. The CDR3 loop spans 16 amino acids. Trimming took 6 bases from V and 1 from J, leaving 16 bases between them. Germline loops: CDR1 SEHNR, CDR2 FQNEAQ (reference sequence). The CDR3 spells CASRLRARIAKNIQYF. CDR3 in DNA: TGTGCCAGCAGGCTCCGGGCGCGGATCGCCAAAAACATTCAGTACTTC.

V and J are TRBV5-1 and TRBJ2-4; D not certain. The CDR3 loop spans 12 amino acids. The germline V gene encodes CDR1 SGHRS and CDR2 YFSETQ. Trimming cost V 4 bases and J 8 bases, with 10 bases left between them. For the CDR3, the DNA is TGCGCCAGCAGCATTGACGGCTACATTCAGTACTTC. Translated, it gives CASSIDGYIQYF.

The genes are TRBV12-3 or TRBV12-4 and TRBJ2-7; 9 nucleotides match TRBD2. The V and J ends lost 4 bases and 3 bases, in that order; junction bases with no gene match: 19. The CDR3 length is 19 residues. The CDR3 DNA reads as TGTGCCAGCAGTTCTAACCCTCGTTTGGTAGCGGGAGCCGGCTACGAGCAGTACTTC. This sequence encodes CASSSNPRLVAGAGYEQYF.

The chain is built from TRBV13 and TRBJ2-5; D is possibly TRBD2 (7 bases). The germline V gene has CDR1 PRHDT and CDR2 FYEKMQ (reference sequence). The CDR3 consists of 14 residues. Trimming stripped 7 bases from V and 1 base from J, with 13 bases between. CDR3 sequence: CASKEGGVQETQYF. The CDR3 region has the DNA TGTGCCAGCAAGGAAGGGGGGGTCCAAGAGACCCAGTACTTC.

The chain recombines TRBV2 with TRBJ1-6; D not certain. The CDR3 runs to 15 residues. Germline CDR1 reads SNHLY; CDR2 reads FYNNEI. V lost 7 bases to trimming and J lost 6 bases, with 16 bases between them. The CDR3 DNA reads as TGTGCCAGCATCTCAGATTTAACCGTTAATTCACCCCTCCACTTT. Amino acid sequence: CASISDLTVNSPLHF. Full variable domain (outside the CDR3, taken from reference TRBV2 and TRBJ1-6): EPEVTQTPSHQVTQMGQEVILRCVPISNHLYFYWYRQILGQKVEFLVSFYNNEISEKSEIFDDQFSVERPDGSNFTLKIRSTKLEDSAMYFCASISDLTVNSPLHFGNGTRLTVT.

The rearrangement joins TRBV3-1 to TRBJ2-3, with 7 bases aligning to TRBD2. V lost 1 base, J lost 6 bases, and 10 bases stayed unmatched. This CDR3 comprises 16 residues. Germline lookup yields CDR1 LGHDT and CDR2 YNNKEL (reference sequence). CDR3 protein: CASSQGASGPSDTQYF. CDR3 DNA: TGTGCCAGCAGCCAAGGTGCTAGCGGCCCTTCGGATACGCAGTATTTT.

The chain couples TRBV7-2 to TRBJ1-1; 8 nucleotides align to TRBD1. The CDR3 extends over 13 amino acids. J lost 10 bases, V lost 2 bases, and 6 bases had no gene match. Germline CDR1 and CDR2: SGHTA and FQGNSA. This CDR3 is CASSLFSTGAAFF. The CDR3 DNA follows: TGTGCCAGCAGCTTATTCTCGACAGGGGCAGCTTTCTTT.

The chain employs TRBV25-1 and TRBJ1-1; no clear D. V was trimmed by 11 bases and J by 8 bases, leaving 15 bases between them. Germline assignment: CDR1 MGHDK and CDR2 SYGVNS. This CDR3 spans 11 amino acids. Here the CDR3 reads CASCDGPEAFF. The CDR3 DNA reads as TGTGCCTCCTGTGACGGTCCCGAAGCTTTCTTT.

This clonotype was detected only a few times. This rearrangement joins TRBV20-1 to TRBJ2-2; 11 positions match TRBD2. The CDR3 contains 17 residues. Germline V gene sequence: CDR1 DFQATT, CDR2 SNEGSKA (reference sequence). V shed 0 bases, J shed 2 bases, and the junction held 5 bases outside the gene matches. The CDR3 bases are TGCAGTGCTAGAGATAGCCTAGCGGGAGGTAACACCGGGGAGCTGTTTTTT. The encoded protein is CSARDSLAGGNTGELFF.

The chain combines TRBV29-1 with TRBJ1-2, with TRBD1 identical over 9 bases. This CDR3 comprises 14 residues. V lost 6 bases, J lost 7 bases, and 12 bases stayed unmatched. Germline lookup yields CDR1 SQVTM and CDR2 ANQGSEA. The CDR3 protein is CSVDGGTGIFGYTF. The CDR3 coding sequence is TGCAGCGTCGACGGCGGGACAGGGATCTTTGGCTACACCTTC.

This clonotype was counted only a few times. The chain couples TRBV5-1 to TRBJ2-3; 12 bases are a match to TRBD2. Germline assignment: CDR1 SGHRS and CDR2 YFSETQ. The CDR3 contains 16 residues. J was trimmed by 6 bases and V by 5 bases; bases with no gene match: 10. CDR3 in amino acids: CASSWTSGDPRDTQYF. The CDR3, as DNA: TGCGCCAGCAGTTGGACTAGCGGGGACCCACGGGATACGCAGTATTTT.

The sample holds a few counts of this clonotype. This chain connects TRBV9 to TRBJ2-4; possibly TRBD2 for D (6 bases). The CDR3 length is 17 residues. Trimming left V 0 bases short and J 6 bases short, with 19 bases between. Germline loops: CDR1 SGDLS, CDR2 YYNGEE. The CDR3 reads CASSVGTLGQGGNIQYF. Here the CDR3 DNA reads TGTGCCAGCAGCGTAGGGACTCTGGGGCAGGGAGGAAACATTCAGTACTTC. The complete variable domain, with remaining parts taken from reference TRBV9 and TRBJ2-4, reads DSGVTQTPKHLITATGQRVTLRCSPRSGDLSVYWYQQSLDQGLQFLIQYYNGEERAKGNILERFSAQQFPDLHSELNLSSLELGDSALYFCASSVGTLGQGGNIQYFGAGTRLSVL.

This clonotype was detected a few times. The chain recombines TRBV20-1 with TRBJ2-7, with D perhaps matching TRBD1 (5 bases). The germline gives CDR1 DFQATT, CDR2 SNEGSKA (reference sequence). The CDR3 sequence is 17 residues long. V lost 4 bases to trimming and J lost 6 bases, with 28 bases between them. The CDR3 sequence: CSAILGAEETVPLEQYF. CDR3 nucleotide sequence: TGCAGTGCTATCCTTGGCGCTGAGGAGACAGTTCCACTCGAGCAGTACTTC.

Only a few counts were recorded for this clonotype. The DNA of the CDR3 is TGTGCCAGCACCAAGGGGACTAGCTCCTACAATGAGCAGTTCTTC. Amino acid sequence: CASTKGTSSYNEQFF. This chain joins TRBV11-2 and TRBJ2-1; 8 nucleotides align to TRBD2. CDR1 is SGHAT, CDR2 FQNNGV, per germline. The length of the CDR3 is 15 residues. V dropped 7 bases and J dropped 0; count of bases not matched to a gene: 5.

The CDR3 DNA is TGTGCCAGCAACCGGGTAGGGGTCGCTTTCTTT. Translated: CASNRVGVAFF. The V call is TRBV6-2 or TRBV6-3, the J call TRBJ1-1; a weak D match, TRBD1 (5 bases). With 7 bases removed from V and 11 bases from J, the gap between germline ends came to 14 bases. The CDR3 loop spans 11 amino acids. The germline CDR1 and CDR2 sequences are MNHEY and SVGEGT.

The V call is TRBV24-1, the J call TRBJ2-1; 8 bases align to TRBD2. The CDR3 has 14 amino acids. Germline CDR1 reads KGHDR; CDR2 reads SFDVKD. The J segment lost 7 bases and the V segment lost 9 bases, leaving 10 bases of the junction unmatched. The CDR3 sequence: CATGGSGRGNEQFF. In DNA, the CDR3 is TGTGCCACCGGGGGGAGCGGGAGAGGGAATGAGCAGTTCTTC.

Here the CDR3 reads CASSTASGSETQYF. CDR3 bases: TGCGCCAGCAGCACTGCTAGCGGCTCAGAGACCCAGTACTTC. The chain carries TRBV5-1 and TRBJ2-5; 7 nucleotides align to TRBD2. Trimming at V came to 4 bases and at J to 4 bases, leaving 7 bases not matched to a gene. The CDR3 is made up of 14 amino acids. Germline V gene sequence: CDR1 SGHRS, CDR2 YFSETQ.

The V and J genes are TRBV5-6 and TRBJ2-7, with 14 nucleotides matching TRBD2. Trimming cost V 2 bases and J 8 bases; bases outside gene matches: 9. Germline V gives CDR1 SGHDT, CDR2 YYEEEE. The CDR3 has 16 residues. CDR3 region: CASSFRTSGRIRQQYF. DNA for the CDR3: TGTGCCAGCAGCTTTAGGACTAGCGGGAGGATTCGACAGCAGTACTTC.

This clonotype has ten or more counts. The rearrangement joins TRBV3-1 to TRBJ1-1; unclear D gene. V was cut by 1 base and J by 1 base, with 7 bases left in between. The CDR3 has 14 residues. CDR1 and CDR2 (germline): LGHDT, YNNKEL (reference sequence). CDR3 sequence: CASSQVSGNTEAFF. The CDR3 coding sequence is TGTGCCAGCAGCCAAGTCTCGGGGAACACTGAAGCTTTCTTT.

The chain combines TRBV9 with TRBJ2-7, with TRBD2 matching over 8 bases. In germline, CDR1 is SGDLS, CDR2 YYNGEE. CDR3 length: 15 amino acids. Unmatched junction bases numbered 8, after V lost 0 bases and J lost 6 bases. The CDR3 here is CASSVEISGVGEQYF. The CDR3 DNA reads as TGTGCCAGCAGCGTAGAAATTAGCGGGGTTGGCGAGCAGTACTTC.

This sequence joins TRBV3-1 and TRBJ2-3, with a possible D match to TRBD2 (5 bases). CDR3 length: 16 amino acids. The V end lost 1 base, the J end lost 1 base, and 12 bases lay between the germline ends. Looked up from germline, CDR1 is LGHDT and CDR2 is YNNKEL (reference sequence). DNA for the CDR3: TGTGCCAGCAGCCAAGGACCGGGGAAAGGCACAGATACGCAGTATTTT. Its protein is CASSQGPGKGTDTQYF.

This chain joins TRBV7-9 and TRBJ2-5; 9 nucleotides line up with TRBD2. J gave up 3 bases and V 8 bases, and 4 bases lay outside the gene matches. The CDR3 sequence is 13 residues long. Germline V lookup: CDR1 SEHNR, CDR2 FQNEAQ (reference sequence). This CDR3 reads CASGRTSEETQYF. CDR3 sequence (DNA): TGTGCCAGCGGACGGACTAGCGAAGAGACCCAGTACTTC.

This clonotype was seen a few times. The V and J genes are TRBV12-3 or TRBV12-4 and TRBJ1-2; possible D gene TRBD1, 6 bases. CDR3 length: 12 amino acids. Trimming took off 7 bases at V and 7 bases at J, with 13 bases between the two ends. The CDR3 DNA sequence: TGTGCCAGCACCCCCAAGGGGGGTGGCTACACCTTC. This gives the protein CASTPKGGGYTF.

The chain has TRBV9 and TRBJ2-6; D call uncertain. Germline V gene lookup returns CDR1 SGDLS and CDR2 YYNGEE. The CDR3 length is 15 residues. Trimming removed 0 bases from V and 1 base from J, with 5 bases in between. The CDR3 sequence: CASSVAGSGANVLTF. The CDR3 DNA sequence: TGTGCCAGCAGCGTAGCCGGGTCTGGGGCCAACGTCCTGACTTTC.

This sequence joins TRBV20-1 and TRBJ2-1, with D possibly TRBD2 on 7 matching bases. CDR1 DFQATT and CDR2 SNEGSKA come from the germline V gene (reference sequence). V was cut by 5 bases and J by 2 bases, with 16 bases left in between. The CDR3 extends over 15 amino acids. The CDR3 DNA sequence: TGCAGTGCTCGCGCGGGGGCGGAGCCCTACAATGAGCAGTTCTTC. It specifies CSARAGAEPYNEQFF.

In this sample, this clonotype turned up a few times. This chain links TRBV10-3 with TRBJ2-2; tentative D call: TRBD1 (6 bases). Per germline, CDR1 ENHRY and CDR2 SYGVKD. This CDR3 is built from 13 residues. CDR3 nucleotide sequence: TGTGCGACCGGGACACCGAACACCGGGGAGCTGTTTTTT. Translated: CATGTPNTGELFF.